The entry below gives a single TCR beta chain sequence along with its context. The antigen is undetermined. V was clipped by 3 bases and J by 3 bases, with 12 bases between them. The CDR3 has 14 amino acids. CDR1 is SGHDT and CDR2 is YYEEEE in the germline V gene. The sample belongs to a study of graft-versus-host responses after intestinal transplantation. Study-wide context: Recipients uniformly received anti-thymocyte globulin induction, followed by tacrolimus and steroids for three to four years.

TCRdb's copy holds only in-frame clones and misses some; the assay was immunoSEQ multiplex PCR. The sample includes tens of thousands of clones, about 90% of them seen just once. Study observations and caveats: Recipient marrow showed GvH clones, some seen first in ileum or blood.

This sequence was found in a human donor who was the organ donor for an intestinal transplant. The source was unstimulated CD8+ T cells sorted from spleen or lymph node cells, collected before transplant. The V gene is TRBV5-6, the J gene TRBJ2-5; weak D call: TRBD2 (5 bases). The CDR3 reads CASSYEWTEETQYF. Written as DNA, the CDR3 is TGTGCCAGCAGCTATGAGTGGACTGAAGAGACCCAGTACTTC.